The 24 T cell receptor beta chains given below trace back to one sample, sequenced in a study of CD8 T cells in ankylosing spondylitis. TCRdb re-called the 5' RACE reads with MiXCR, one entry per CDR3 protein. The sample contains roughly 200,000 distinct CDR3 sequences, about 26% of which appear only once. Material for sequencing was blood, either unsorted or a sorted T cell fraction (not recorded which). The receptor source for this set is a male donor with ankylosing spondylitis or in good health (not recorded which).

This clonotype was picked up many times. The gene calls are TRBV10-3 and TRBJ2-7; no firm D call. V dropped 0 bases and J dropped 5 bases, with 8 bases sitting between them. From germline, CDR1 is ENHRY and CDR2 SYGVKD. The CDR3 runs to 13 residues. The chain's CDR3 is CAISESVVNEQYF. Here the CDR3 DNA reads TGTGCCATCAGTGAGTCTGTGGTAAACGAGCAGTACTTC.

J is TRBJ1-3 and V is TRBV20-1, with D possibly matching TRBD1 (6 bases). The CDR3 is made up of 16 amino acids. The V end lost 0 bases, the J end lost 3 bases, and 15 bases lay between the germline ends. Looked up from germline, CDR1 is DFQATT and CDR2 is SNEGSKA (reference sequence). The CDR3 protein is CSARDFTSGDGNTIYF. For the CDR3, the DNA is TGCAGTGCTAGAGATTTCACGTCAGGGGATGGAAACACCATATATTTT.

This clonotype was picked up a small number of times. The gene calls are TRBV25-1 and TRBJ2-1, with D maybe TRBD1 (5 bases). Trimming took off 3 bases at V and 4 bases at J, with 7 bases between the two ends. Per germline, CDR1 MGHDK and CDR2 SYGVNS. The CDR3 runs to 13 residues. This CDR3 is CASSEPGYNEQFF. DNA of the CDR3: TGTGCCAGCAGTGAGCCAGGGTACAATGAGCAGTTCTTC.

The CDR3 DNA reads TGTGCCATCAGTGAGTTGGGCGGGTCCCAAGAGACCCAGTACTTC. This codes for CAISELGGSQETQYF. This chain uses TRBV10-3 with TRBJ2-5; a possible D gene is TRBD2 (5 bases). The CDR3 is 15 residues long. V was cut by 1 base and J by 1 base, with 10 bases left in between. Germline loops: CDR1 ENHRY, CDR2 SYGVKD.

V gene TRBV20-1 combines with J gene TRBJ2-1; 9 bases match TRBD2. The CDR3 is 14 residues long. Germline lookup yields CDR1 DFQATT and CDR2 SNEGSKA (reference sequence). The V gene end was trimmed by 5 bases and the J gene end by 7 bases; junction bases not matched to a gene: 9. Here the CDR3 reads CSAAGASGENEQFF. CDR3 nucleotide sequence: TGCAGTGCTGCCGGAGCTAGCGGGGAGAATGAGCAGTTCTTC.

This clonotype came up once. The rearrangement joins TRBV5-4 to TRBJ2-1; D is undetermined. The CDR3 covers 15 residues. Germline V lookup: CDR1 SGHNT, CDR2 YYREEE (reference sequence). Trimming removed 4 bases at V and 0 bases at J, with 11 bases between. CDR3: CASSPRGDSYNEQFF. The CDR3 bases are TGTGCCAGCAGCCCCCGCGGAGACTCCTACAATGAGCAGTTCTTC.

V and J are TRBV12-3 or TRBV12-4 and TRBJ2-1; perhaps TRBD1 as D (5 bases). Trimming left V 7 bases short and J 4 bases short, with 14 bases between. CDR3 size: 14 residues. CDR3 protein: CASNPSGAYNEQFF. DNA for the CDR3: TGTGCCAGCAACCCTAGTGGGGCATACAATGAGCAGTTCTTC.

In this sample, this clonotype turned up many times. V and J are TRBV20-1 and TRBJ1-1; weak D call: TRBD1 (5 bases). This CDR3 is 16 amino acids long. The V gene's germline CDR1 is DFQATT and CDR2 SNEGSKA (reference sequence). The V end lost 2 bases, the J end lost 1 base, and 17 bases lay between the germline ends. The CDR3 DNA is TGCAGTGCTAGATACTTCTTGGGGCACCCGAACACTGAAGCTTTCTTT. This translates into CSARYFLGHPNTEAFF.

This clonotype has a count of ten or more. This chain links TRBV10-3 with TRBJ2-5, with a tentative D call TRBD2 (6 bases). With 6 bases removed from V and 4 bases from J, the gap between germline ends came to 24 bases. This CDR3 is built from 17 residues. The germline CDR1 and CDR2 sequences are ENHRY and SYGVKD. The CDR3 nucleotides read TGTGCCATCAGCCGGGGAGTAGCGGAACCAGAAGGAGAGACCCAGTACTTC. Translation gives CAISRGVAEPEGETQYF.

This clonotype was detected many times. The V gene is TRBV29-1, the J gene TRBJ1-2; D remains unclear. V lost 7 bases to trimming and J lost 4 bases, with 10 bases between them. CDR1 and CDR2 from the germline V gene are SQVTM and ANQGSEA. CDR3 length: 11 residues. CDR3 sequence reads: CSAIEGYGYTF. As DNA, the CDR3 is TGCAGCGCCATAGAAGGCTATGGCTACACCTTC.

This clonotype was observed many times. The V and J genes are TRBV4-2 and TRBJ2-7, with D possibly matching TRBD2 (7 bases). Per the germline V gene, CDR1 is LGHNA and CDR2 is YNFKEQ. The CDR3 totals 15 residues. V dropped 1 base and J dropped 3 bases, with 13 bases sitting between them. The DNA of the CDR3 is TGTGCCAGCAGCCAAGTGGGGGAGGGGGGCTACGAGCAGTACTTC. It codes for CASSQVGEGGYEQYF.

The chain links TRBV20-1 to TRBJ2-7, with no clear D. Trimming stripped 3 bases from V and 5 bases from J, with 14 bases between. The CDR3 sequence is 13 residues long. Germline V gives CDR1 DFQATT, CDR2 SNEGSKA (reference sequence). CDR3 DNA sequence: TGCAGTGCTAGTTGGCCTTACAAAGACGAGCAGTACTTC. Translating gives CSASWPYKDEQYF.

The CDR3 loop is CSARDLGRGQNGYTF. In nucleotides, the CDR3 is TGCAGTGCTAGAGATCTAGGCAGGGGGCAGAATGGCTACACCTTC. V is TRBV20-1 and J is TRBJ1-2, with 8 bases fitting TRBD1. V gave up 0 bases and J gave up 6 bases; unmatched junction bases: 9. CDR3 size: 15 residues. The germline V gene has CDR1 DFQATT and CDR2 SNEGSKA (reference sequence).

This clonotype was observed at least ten times. This chain uses TRBV28 with TRBJ2-3, with D possibly TRBD2 on 5 matching bases. Per germline, CDR1 MDHEN and CDR2 SYDVKM. Trimming took off 0 bases at V and 1 base at J, with 8 bases between the two ends. The CDR3 covers 15 residues. For the CDR3, the DNA is TGTGCCAGCAGTTTATGGGGTAGCGGCACAGATACGCAGTATTTT. It specifies CASSLWGSGTDTQYF.

The chain is built from TRBV9 and TRBJ2-1, with 7 nucleotides matching TRBD1. V was clipped by 4 bases and J by 6 bases; unmatched bases: 4. CDR1 and CDR2 (germline): SGDLS, YYNGEE. CDR3 length equals 13 residues. CDR3 amino acids: CASSTPGGNEQFF. Written as DNA, the CDR3 is TGTGCCAGCAGCACCCCAGGGGGCAATGAGCAGTTCTTC.

Only a few counts were recorded for this clonotype. The chain has TRBV6-1 and TRBJ2-5, with D perhaps matching TRBD1 or TRBD2 (6 bases each). The CDR3 runs to 13 residues. The germline V gene encodes CDR1 MNHNS and CDR2 SASEGT. V gave up 8 bases and J gave up 4 bases, with 14 bases separating them. Written as DNA, the CDR3 is TGTGCCAGCGTCGGACGGGGGCTAGAGACCCAGTACTTC. This encodes CASVGRGLETQYF.

This clonotype was found many times. The J gene is TRBJ1-1, the V gene TRBV12-3 or TRBV12-4; perhaps TRBD1 as D (6 bases). The CDR3 sequence is 16 residues long. V was trimmed by 7 bases and J by 4 bases, leaving 22 bases between them. DNA of the CDR3: TGTGCCAGCACCTCTCGAGGGGGGGTCTGGGGCACTGAAGCTTTCTTT. As protein: CASTSRGGVWGTEAFF.

About this clonotype itself: A read error may be the cause here, since a much bigger clone is one base away. The chain carries TRBV20-1 and TRBJ1-4; tentative D call: TRBD1 (5 bases). This CDR3 has 14 amino acids. Looked up from germline, CDR1 is DFQATT and CDR2 is SNEGSKA (reference sequence). Between the trimmed V and J ends, which lost 3 bases and 3 bases, there was a span of 11 bases. The CDR3 spells CSARQDSSNEKLFF. CDR3 sequence (DNA): TGCAGTGCTAGGCAAGACAGTTCTAATGAAAAACTGTTTTTT.

The chain uses TRBV20-1 and TRBJ1-1, with D unclear. This CDR3 comprises 13 residues. The germline gives CDR1 DFQATT, CDR2 SNEGSKA (reference sequence). V was cut by 6 bases and J by 7 bases, with 18 bases left in between. CDR3 nucleotide sequence: TGCAGTGCCCGTGCACAACGGGTTAATGAAGCTTTCTTT. Amino acids: CSARAQRVNEAFF.

This sequence joins TRBV7-2 and TRBJ2-3, with D unclear. The germline V and J ends were trimmed by 1 base and 0 bases, with 5 bases remaining between them. This CDR3 is 14 amino acids long. Germline V gives CDR1 SGHTA, CDR2 FQGNSA. The CDR3 is CASSLVESTDTQYF. The CDR3 DNA is TGTGCCAGCAGCTTAGTTGAGAGCACAGATACGCAGTATTTT.

This clonotype was observed many times. V and J are TRBV12-3 or TRBV12-4 and TRBJ2-2; weak D call: TRBD2 (8 bases). This CDR3 spans 15 amino acids. Trimming left V 8 bases short and J 4 bases short, with 17 bases between. CDR3 residues: CASSGRGPLTGELFF. The DNA for the CDR3 is TGTGCCAGCTCCGGGAGGGGGCCCCTCACCGGGGAGCTGTTTTTT.

This clonotype appeared many times. The chain employs TRBV5-1 and TRBJ2-7; D is unclear. The germline CDR1 and CDR2 sequences are SGHRS and YFSETQ. CDR3 length: 13 amino acids. Deletions cut 5 bases from V and 5 bases from J, with 14 bases between. The chain's CDR3 is CASSGVLRNEQYF. The CDR3 nucleotides read TGCGCCAGCAGTGGGGTTTTACGGAACGAGCAGTACTTC.

This sequence joins TRBV20-1 and TRBJ1-1, with 9 bases that match TRBD1. Trimming cost V 1 base and J 6 bases; bases outside gene matches: 9. Germline V gives CDR1 DFQATT, CDR2 SNEGSKA (reference sequence). The CDR3 has 15 residues. As DNA, the CDR3 is TGCAGTGCTAGAGGAGAACAGGGGGCTCGGGCTGAAGCTTTCTTT. It translates to CSARGEQGARAEAFF.

This clonotype was recorded many times. This sequence joins TRBV7-2 and TRBJ2-1; 7 bases fit TRBD1. The CDR3 covers 17 residues. The V gene end was trimmed by 5 bases and the J gene end by 1 base; junction bases not matched to a gene: 11. Germline values: CDR1 SGHTA, CDR2 FQGNSA. CDR3 loop: CASSGNNQGESYNEQFF. The CDR3 DNA reads TGTGCCAGCAGCGGCAATAATCAGGGGGAGTCCTACAATGAGCAGTTCTTC.